The 21 T cell receptor beta chains below come from one sample, sequenced in a study of response to subunit inactivated influenza vaccine. TCRdb fed the RT-PCR reads into MiXCR, producing one record per CDR3 protein. The profile shows 500,000 to 600,000 distinct CDR3 sequences, around 15% of them singletons. The sample in question was PBMCs from blood, obtained roughly 12 days after vaccination. These TCRs come from a man aged 50 to 59 who received an inactivated influenza vaccine.

This clonotype was recorded a few times. The J gene is TRBJ2-7, the V gene TRBV19; TRBD2 aligns across 13 bases. CDR3 length: 15 amino acids. V shed 5 bases and J 6 bases; nucleotides not matched to a gene: 7. CDR1 and CDR2 (germline): LNHDA, SQIVND (reference sequence). CDR3 in amino acids: CASSATSGRAREQYF. The CDR3 DNA sequence: TGTGCCAGTAGTGCCACTAGCGGGAGGGCTCGCGAGCAGTACTTC.

The table lists this clonotype with a few counts. The genes are TRBV5-1 and TRBJ1-6; possibly TRBD1 for D (6 bases). There are 15 residues in the CDR3. The germline gives CDR1 SGHRS, CDR2 YFSETQ. V was trimmed by 0 bases and J by 6 bases, leaving 10 bases between them. The CDR3 DNA reads TGCGCCAGCAGCTTGGCACAGGGTGTTAATTCACCCCTCCACTTT. This translates into CASSLAQGVNSPLHF.

This rearrangement joins TRBV4-3 to TRBJ2-1, with 9 bases that match TRBD1. CDR3 length: 16 amino acids. The junction had 8 bases not matched to a gene; V was cut back by 4 bases and J by 4 bases. Germline assignment: CDR1 LGHNA and CDR2 YSLEER. CDR3 loop: CASSLGYGTGYNEQFF. The CDR3 coding sequence is TGCGCCAGCAGCCTTGGCTACGGGACAGGGTACAATGAGCAGTTCTTC.

The genes are TRBV3-1 and TRBJ2-1; TRBD2 aligns across 15 bases. V trimming: 3 bases; J trimming: 10 bases; junction bases outside the gene matches: 1. Germline V gives CDR1 LGHDT, CDR2 YNNKEL (reference sequence). The CDR3 totals 14 residues. CDR3 nucleotide sequence: TGTGCCAGCAGCCAGGGACTAGCGGGGGGCGAGCAGTTCTTC. This translates into CASSQGLAGGEQFF.

This clonotype was picked up a small number of times. This rearrangement joins TRBV5-1 to TRBJ2-7; TRBD1 might be the D (6 bases). V was cut by 0 bases and J by 1 base, with 11 bases left in between. The CDR3 totals 15 residues. The germline CDR1 and CDR2 sequences are SGHRS and YFSETQ. CDR3 DNA sequence: TGCGCCAGCAGCTTGGTTGGGACAAGATCCTACGAGCAGTACTTC. It yields the protein CASSLVGTRSYEQYF.

The chain has TRBV30 and TRBJ2-5; the match to TRBD1 covers 10 bases. CDR1 and CDR2 (germline): GTSNPN, SVGIG (reference sequence). The length of the CDR3 is 18 residues. V dropped 1 base and J dropped 1; count of bases not matched to a gene: 12. CDR3 bases: TGTGCCTGGAGTGGACCCCCTCCCGGACAGGGGGTCCAAGAGACCCAGTACTTC. Amino acid sequence: CAWSGPPPGQGVQETQYF.

This clonotype has ten or more counts. J is TRBJ1-2 and V is TRBV4-1; 8 nucleotides line up with TRBD1. The germline gives CDR1 MGHRA, CDR2 YSYEKL. Germline trimming cut 3 bases from V and 4 bases from J; bases unmatched to any gene: 16. The length of the CDR3 is 18 residues. CDR3 in amino acids: CASSHERQGRRSSYGYTF. The CDR3 nucleotides read TGCGCCAGCAGCCATGAGCGACAGGGGAGGAGAAGTAGCTATGGCTACACCTTC.

This clonotype was counted only a few times. This chain uses TRBV2 with TRBJ2-6, with D tentatively TRBD1 (6 bases). The germline V and J ends were trimmed by 5 bases and 2 bases, with 10 bases remaining between them. The CDR3 sequence is 15 residues long. CDR1 SNHLY and CDR2 FYNNEI come from the germline V gene. The CDR3 protein is CASSKTGTGANVLTF. DNA for the CDR3: TGTGCCAGCAGTAAAACAGGGACTGGGGCCAACGTCCTGACTTTC.

This clonotype was counted a few times. This chain joins TRBV29-1 and TRBJ2-3; 9 positions match TRBD2. Germline CDR1 SQVTM, CDR2 ANQGSEA. J was trimmed by 0 bases and V by 8 bases; bases with no gene match: 6. This CDR3 spans 14 amino acids. Here the CDR3 reads CSSSSGTSTDTQYF. The CDR3 DNA sequence: TGCAGCTCCTCTAGCGGGACTAGCACAGATACGCAGTATTTT.

With regard to this clonotype: One junction end disagrees with the germline gene, perhaps due to a read error. This chain uses TRBV10-2 with TRBJ1-2, with 10 nucleotides matching TRBD1. The CDR3 has 16 residues. The germline V gene encodes CDR1 WSHSY and CDR2 SAAADI. The CDR3 here is CTSSESRTGGDYGYTF. The CDR3 DNA follows: TGCACCAGCAGTGAGTCCAGGACAGGGGGGGACTATGGCTACACCTTC.

This clonotype was seen more than once but under ten times. CDR3: CASSLRETGTGNTIYF. CDR3 DNA sequence: TGTGCCAGCAGCCTAAGAGAGACAGGAACTGGAAACACCATATATTTT. The V gene is TRBV9, the J gene TRBJ1-3; perhaps TRBD1 as D (6 bases). CDR3 size: 16 residues. Germline CDR1 reads SGDLS; CDR2 reads YYNGEE. Trimming stripped 4 bases from V and 2 bases from J, with 16 bases between.

This clonotype turned up a few times. The V call is TRBV15, the J call TRBJ2-3, with 9 bases aligning to TRBD2. The CDR3 loop spans 14 amino acids. The V segment lost 8 bases and the J segment 2 bases; nucleotides outside the gene matches: 5. In germline, CDR1 is LNHNV, CDR2 YYDKDF (reference sequence). In nucleotides, the CDR3 is TGTGCCACCGGGGCGGGGGGGATCACAGATACGCAGTATTTT. This gives the protein CATGAGGITDTQYF.

This clonotype turned up a few times. The gene calls are TRBV7-2 and TRBJ2-5, with a possible D match to TRBD2 (6 bases). Per germline, CDR1 SGHTA and CDR2 FQGNSA. V dropped 4 bases and J dropped 5 bases, with 14 bases sitting between them. The CDR3 is 14 amino acids. Written as DNA, the CDR3 is TGTGCCAGCAGCTCCCTTAGCGGCTCGGAGACCCAGTACTTC. Protein sequence: CASSSLSGSETQYF.

This clonotype was seen more than once but under ten times. The chain recombines TRBV9 with TRBJ2-1, with D hard to call. Trimming pared 1 base from V and 8 bases from J, leaving 13 bases between. This CDR3 has 14 amino acids. CDR1 is SGDLS and CDR2 is YYNGEE in the germline V gene. The CDR3 sequence is CASSVHHTRDEQFF. The DNA of the CDR3 is TGTGCCAGCAGCGTACATCACACTCGGGATGAGCAGTTCTTC. The entire variable domain, with the rest obtained from reference TRBV9 and TRBJ2-1, is as follows: DSGVTQTPKHLITATGQRVTLRCSPRSGDLSVYWYQQSLDQGLQFLIQYYNGEERAKGNILERFSAQQFPDLHSELNLSSLELGDSALYFCASSVHHTRDEQFFGPGTRLTVL.

There are a few counts of this clonotype. The chain couples TRBV3-1 to TRBJ2-1; 8 bases are a match to TRBD2. V gave up 0 bases and J gave up 2 bases; unmatched junction bases: 6. CDR3 length: 17 residues. Germline loops: CDR1 LGHDT, CDR2 YNNKEL (reference sequence). The CDR3, as DNA: TGTGCCAGCAGCCAAGATAGAGCGGGGGATACCTACAATGAGCAGTTCTTC. This translates into CASSQDRAGDTYNEQFF.

The chain is built from TRBV27 and TRBJ1-2, with unresolved D. Germline CDR1 is MNHEY and CDR2 is SMNVEV (reference sequence). The V end was cut by 2 bases, the J end by 3 bases, with 7 bases between. The length of the CDR3 is 13 residues. The CDR3 DNA is TGTGCCAGCAGTTTAACCGCTTACTATGGCTACACCTTC. It yields the protein CASSLTAYYGYTF.

This clonotype was seen a handful of times. J is TRBJ2-7 and V is TRBV5-1; D ambiguous. Trimming took off 4 bases at V and 5 bases at J, with 13 bases between the two ends. The CDR3 is 13 amino acids. Germline assignment: CDR1 SGHRS and CDR2 YFSETQ. CDR3 bases: TGCGCCAGCAGCGTGATTTGGCTAGACGAGCAGTACTTC. This gives the protein CASSVIWLDEQYF.

This clonotype was recorded a few times. The chain has TRBV28 and TRBJ2-7, with 12 bases that match TRBD2. This CDR3 comprises 15 residues. J lost 4 bases, V lost 6 bases, and 7 bases had no gene match. Germline V lookup: CDR1 MDHEN, CDR2 SYDVKM. CDR3 amino acids: CASSWLAGGPYEQYF. Here the CDR3 DNA reads TGTGCCAGCAGCTGGCTAGCGGGGGGGCCGTACGAGCAGTACTTC.

The chain uses TRBV7-2 and TRBJ2-3; TRBD2 might be the D (7 bases). CDR1 SGHTA and CDR2 FQGNSA come from the germline V gene. This CDR3 spans 16 amino acids. V lost 2 bases and J 6 bases, leaving 18 bases between the germline ends. In nucleotides, the CDR3 is TGTGCCAGCAGCTTACATGGACTAGGGGGACGGGATACGCAGTATTTT. It translates to CASSLHGLGGRDTQYF.

This clonotype was found many times. The V and J genes are TRBV28 and TRBJ1-5, with D unresolved. The CDR3 has 13 amino acids. The V gene's germline CDR1 is MDHEN and CDR2 SYDVKM. The V end lost 4 bases, the J end lost 0 bases, and 4 bases lay between the germline ends. In DNA form, the CDR3 reads TGTGCCAGCAGTTGGGATAGCAATCAGCCCCAGCATTTT. Translation gives CASSWDSNQPQHF.

This clonotype was recorded at least ten times. This rearrangement joins TRBV4-2 to TRBJ2-7; D is unclear. V was trimmed by 1 base and J by 5 bases, leaving 3 bases between them. The CDR3 totals 11 residues. CDR1 and CDR2 from the germline V gene are LGHNA and YNFKEQ. CDR3: CASSQADEQYF. The CDR3 DNA follows: TGTGCCAGCAGCCAAGCGGACGAGCAGTACTTC.